The 6 T cell receptor beta chains presented below share a single source sample, sequenced in a study of radiation and T cells in renal cell carcinoma. Sample time point: blood 2 weeks post-SBRT. Treatment described: 15 Gy SBRT to primary tumor, nephrectomy 4 weeks later. The method was immunoSEQ multiplex PCR; TCRdb's version includes in-frame clones alone and lacks a portion of them. Of tens of thousands of clones listed, around three quarters are singletons. The sample consisted of blood, taken from a patient whose treatment included radiotherapy and nephrectomy. Receptor source: a woman aged 70-85 years with renal cell carcinoma.

This clone has a single count. The chain carries TRBV30 and TRBJ2-3, with D perhaps TRBD2 (7 bases). The germline V and J ends were trimmed by 0 bases and 0 bases, with 13 bases remaining between them. The CDR3 covers 16 residues. Per germline, CDR1 GTSNPN and CDR2 SVGIG (reference sequence). The CDR3 DNA sequence: TGTGCCTGGAGTGTTGGGGGGGCTCGTAGCACAGATACGCAGTATTTT. Residues: CAWSVGGARSTDTQYF.

The rearrangement uses TRBV19 and TRBJ1-1; no clear D. The CDR3 runs to 11 residues. V was clipped by 10 bases and J by 4 bases, with 10 bases between them. The germline V gene has CDR1 LNHDA and CDR2 SQIVND (reference sequence). This chain's CDR3 is CATLERTEAFF. Here the CDR3 DNA reads TGTGCCACCCTCGAGCGCACTGAAGCTTTCTTT.

The chain links TRBV2 to TRBJ1-5; D perhaps matches TRBD1 (5 bases). V was shortened by 1 base and J by 6 bases, with 10 bases between the two germline ends. CDR3 length: 14 residues. Germline V gene data show CDR1 as SNHLY and CDR2 as FYNNEI. The DNA of the CDR3 is TGTGCCAGCAGTGAAGGGGCCGGGGGTCAGCCCCAGCATTTT. Translated, it gives CASSEGAGGQPQHF.

This clone has only a few counts. This chain uses TRBV25-1 with TRBJ1-1, with TRBD1 matching 8 bases. This CDR3 contains 14 residues. J gave up 6 bases and V 7 bases, and 10 bases lay outside the gene matches. CDR1 and CDR2 (germline): MGHDK, SYGVNS. In DNA, the CDR3 is TGTGCCAGCATTAGCAGGGGGCTGGTATCTGAAGCTTTCTTT. Protein: CASISRGLVSEAFF.

The chain uses TRBV4-1 and TRBJ1-3; D is ambiguous. Trimming left V 0 bases short and J 0 bases short, with 9 bases between. CDR1 and CDR2 from the germline V gene are MGHRA and YSYEKL. CDR3 length: 16 residues. The CDR3 spells CASSQESTSSGNTIYF. In nucleotides, the CDR3 is TGCGCCAGCAGCCAAGAAAGCACCAGCTCTGGAAACACCATATATTTT.

This clone showed up just once. This rearrangement joins TRBV5-1 to TRBJ2-7; 7 bases line up with TRBD1. The CDR3 length is 14 residues. Germline V gene data show CDR1 as SGHRS and CDR2 as YFSETQ. Germline trimming cut 0 bases from V and 2 bases from J; bases unmatched to any gene: 2. DNA of the CDR3: TGCGCCAGCAGCTTGGGGCAGGGGGCCTACGAGCAGTACTTC. Translated: CASSLGQGAYEQYF.